The entry below gives a single T cell receptor (beta chain) sequence along with its context. This is likely a read error, given that the CDR3 carries no conserved phenylalanine or tryptophan at its end. The CDR3 is made up of 13 amino acids. Trimming left V 1 base short and J 5 bases short, with 8 bases between. Through a sample-barcoded 5' primer and a J-beta primer mix, a second PCR was run for 7 to 11 cycles. Unique molecular identifiers of 12 random nucleotides labeled each cDNA. Using its own MiXCR run on the 5' RACE reads, TCRdb lists one record per CDR3 protein. The sample has 450,000 to 700,000 distinct CDR3 sequences; approximately 30% are singletons. This sample is part of a study of blood T cells in healthy people across ages.

The rearrangement links TRBV12-3 or TRBV12-4 to TRBJ2-5; unclear D gene. This receptor was taken from a woman in her seventies in good health. The specimen was blood. CDR3 region: CASSLEGPETQYV. The CDR3 nucleotides read TGTGCCAGCAGTTTAGAGGGTCCCGAGACCCAGTACGTC.